This is a list of T cell receptor beta chains from one sample in a study of cytomegalovirus exposure and HLA in healthy donors. The method was immunoSEQ multiplex PCR; TCRdb's version includes in-frame clones alone and lacks a portion of them. The table has under 300,000 clones, about 90% seen once; the top ten hold roughly 0.4%. Sequenced input: PBMCs. The receptors derive from a woman under 30 in good health and CMV-seronegative. The CDR3 runs from the conserved cysteine through the conserved F or W. Each record gives: D gene, V gene, J gene, clone size, CDR3 protein, CDR3 DNA. D genes are given only for firm matches. Clone size is given for some rows only: seen once, a few or many times, or a class if the clone is expanded.

>TRBD1|TRBV19|TRBJ1-5|-
CASSIGGTAENQPQHF
TGTGCCAGTAGTATAGGGGGGACAGCGGAGAATCAGCCCCAGCATTTT
>-|TRBV9|TRBJ2-7|-
CASSVAGAYEQYF
TGTGCCAGCAGCGTAGCCGGAGCCTACGAGCAGTACTTC
>TRBD1|TRBV29-1|TRBJ2-7|-
CSVGTGGLYEQYF
TGCAGCGTTGGGACAGGGGGGCTATACGAGCAGTACTTC
>-|TRBV30|TRBJ1-2|-
CAWYTGMANYGYTF
TGTGCCTGGTATACAGGGATGGCGAACTATGGCTACACCTTC
>-|TRBV28|TRBJ2-2|once
CASSFAYNTGELFF
TGTGCCAGCAGTTTTGCCTATAACACCGGGGAGCTGTTTTTT
>-|TRBV5-1|TRBJ2-3|-
CASSRVGGSVGTDTQYF
TGCGCCAGCAGCCGGGTCGGGGGTTCAGTCGGCACAGATACGCAGTATTTT
>TRBD1|TRBV6-1|TRBJ1-5|few
CASRDRDNQPQHF
TGTGCCAGCAGGGACAGGGACAATCAGCCCCAGCATTTT
>-|TRBV6-5|TRBJ2-5|-
CASSYNYQETQYF
TGTGCCAGCAGTTATAACTACCAAGAGACCCAGTACTTC
>-|TRBV10-2|TRBJ1-6|-
CASSETAASSYNSPLHF
TGCGCCAGCAGTGAAACGGCAGCTAGCTCCTATAATTCACCCCTCCACTTT
>-|TRBV28|TRBJ2-6|-
CASSPGPGANVLTF
TGTGCCAGCAGCCCTGGGCCTGGGGCCAACGTCCTGACTTTC
>TRBD1|TRBV27|TRBJ1-1|-
CASHTQGDTEAFF
TGTGCCAGCCATACACAGGGGGACACTGAAGCTTTCTTT
>-|TRBV28|TRBJ1-6|-
CASSSPAGQLSPLHF
TGTGCCAGCAGTTCCCCCGCAGGACAGCTTTCACCCCTCCACTTT
>TRBD2|TRBV11-2|TRBJ2-1|-
CASSLSFLAGGLTRNEQFF
TGTGCCAGCAGCTTATCTTTTCTAGCGGGGGGCCTTACAAGGAATGAGCAGTTCTTC
>-|TRBV11-2|TRBJ2-2|-
CASSLTGSTGELFF
TGTGCCAGCAGCTTAACAGGGTCCACCGGGGAGCTGTTTTTT
>-|TRBV4-1|TRBJ1-6|few
CASSQGVSSYNSPLHF
TGCGCCAGCAGCCAAGGAGTAAGCTCCTATAATTCACCCCTCCACTTT
>-|TRBV6-1|TRBJ2-3|-
CASSVWRGLSTDTQYF
TGTGCCAGCAGTGTTTGGCGGGGGCTGAGCACAGATACGCAGTATTTT
>TRBD2|TRBV19|TRBJ2-6|-
CASSQRGSSGANVLTF
TGTGCCAGTAGTCAGCGGGGGAGCTCTGGGGCCAACGTCCTGACTTTC
>TRBD2|TRBV10-3|TRBJ2-1|once
CAISESSQGGHNEQFF
TGTGCCATCAGTGAGTCGTCCCAGGGAGGGCACAATGAGCAGTTCTTC
>TRBD1|TRBV7-2|TRBJ2-7|-
CASSSGQHSYEQYF
TGTGCCAGCAGCTCGGGACAGCACTCCTACGAGCAGTACTTC
>TRBD2|TRBV4-1|TRBJ2-1|once
CASSQGLAGGLSSYNEQFF
TGCGCCAGCAGCCAAGGACTAGCGGGGGGCTTAAGCTCCTACAATGAGCAGTTCTTC
>-|TRBV4-1|TRBJ2-5|-
CASSHPEGGEPETQYF
TGCGCCAGCAGCCACCCGGAGGGAGGAGAGCCGGAGACCCAGTACTTC
>TRBD2|TRBV19|TRBJ2-1|-
CASSHLAGGYNEQFF
TGTGCCAGTAGTCACCTAGCGGGGGGTTACAATGAGCAGTTCTTC
>-|TRBV14|TRBJ1-2|few
CASSRGQFDGYTF
TGTGCCAGCAGCCGAGGACAGTTTGACGGCTACACCTTC